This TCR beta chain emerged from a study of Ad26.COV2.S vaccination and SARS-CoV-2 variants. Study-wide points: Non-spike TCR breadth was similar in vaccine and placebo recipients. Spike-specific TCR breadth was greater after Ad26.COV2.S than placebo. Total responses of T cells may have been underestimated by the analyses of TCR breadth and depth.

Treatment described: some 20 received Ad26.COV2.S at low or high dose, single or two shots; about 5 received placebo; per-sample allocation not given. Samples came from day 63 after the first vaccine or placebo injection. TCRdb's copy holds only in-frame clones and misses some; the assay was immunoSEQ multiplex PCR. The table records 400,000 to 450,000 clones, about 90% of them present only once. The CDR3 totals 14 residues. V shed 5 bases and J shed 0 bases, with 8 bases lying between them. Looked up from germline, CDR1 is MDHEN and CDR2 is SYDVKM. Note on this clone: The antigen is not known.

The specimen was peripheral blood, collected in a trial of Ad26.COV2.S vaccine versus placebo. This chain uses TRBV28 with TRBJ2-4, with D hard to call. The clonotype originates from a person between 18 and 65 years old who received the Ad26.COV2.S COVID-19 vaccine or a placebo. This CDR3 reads CASSPSVAKNIQYF. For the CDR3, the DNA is TGTGCCAGCAGTCCTAGTGTAGCCAAAAACATTCAGTACTTC.